This TCR beta chain comes out of a study of cytomegalovirus exposure and HLA in healthy donors. Study context: From some 190 million T cells, an earlier analysis saw approximately 120 million unique TCR beta sequences.

PCR involved 60 Vbeta and 13 Jbeta primers. TCRdb keeps only in-frame clones here, not all; method: immunoSEQ multiplex PCR. Of 150,000 to 200,000 clones listed, around 84% are singletons. Germline V gene lookup returns CDR1 KGHSH and CDR2 LQKENI. Trimming stripped 6 bases from V and 7 bases from J, with 19 bases between. The CDR3 covers 14 residues. Study-level points and caveats: HLA alleles showed associations with approximately 15,000 TCR beta sequences in a later analysis, at a 0.05 false discovery rate. In a later analysis, HLA-associated TCR beta chains were more clonally expanded than equally common others. Within an earlier analysis, most TCR beta V segments proved productive either about 90% or about 30% of the time.

Of note for this clone: Antigen unknown.

Specimen: PBMCs. The TCR comes from a man aged 18 to 30 in good health and CMV-seronegative. This chain links TRBV18 with TRBJ2-7; perhaps D is TRBD1 or TRBD2 (7 bases each). The CDR3 DNA follows: TGTGCCAGCTCCCCAGGGGGGGCCTACCTAGAGCAGTACTTC. As protein: CASSPGGAYLEQYF.